This paragraph reports one T cell receptor (beta chain). The PCR contained 60 Vbeta and 13 Jbeta primers. Sequenced by immunoSEQ multiplex PCR; TCRdb stores in-frame clones only, minus some. The table includes some 130,000 clones, approximately 80% detected once. V was clipped by 3 bases and J by 4 bases; unmatched bases: 7. CDR3 length equals 16 residues. The germline gives CDR1 SGDLS, CDR2 YYNGEE. This specimen belongs to a study of cytomegalovirus exposure and HLA in healthy donors. The sequenced sample consisted of PBMCs. The rearrangement uses TRBV9 and TRBJ2-5, with 12 bases that match TRBD2. The source is a woman aged 55-70 years in good health and CMV-seronegative. CDR3 sequence: CASSAVTSGSRETQYF. The CDR3 DNA follows: TGTGCCAGCAGCGCAGTGACTAGCGGGAGTAGAGAGACCCAGTACTTC.